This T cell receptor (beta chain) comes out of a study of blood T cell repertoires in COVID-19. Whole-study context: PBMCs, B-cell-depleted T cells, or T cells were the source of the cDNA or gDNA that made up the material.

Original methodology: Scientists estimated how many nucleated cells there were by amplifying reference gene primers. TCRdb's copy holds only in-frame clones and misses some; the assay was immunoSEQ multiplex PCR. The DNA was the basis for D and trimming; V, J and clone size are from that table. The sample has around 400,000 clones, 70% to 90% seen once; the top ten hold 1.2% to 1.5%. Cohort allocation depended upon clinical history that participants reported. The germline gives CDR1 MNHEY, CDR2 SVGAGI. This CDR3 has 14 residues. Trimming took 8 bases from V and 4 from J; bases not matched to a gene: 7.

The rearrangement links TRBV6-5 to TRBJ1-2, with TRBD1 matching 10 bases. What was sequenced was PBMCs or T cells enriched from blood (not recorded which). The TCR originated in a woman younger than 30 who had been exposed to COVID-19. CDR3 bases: TGTGCCAGCTATAGACAGGGGGCGACCTATGGCTACACCTTC. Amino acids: CASYRQGATYGYTF.